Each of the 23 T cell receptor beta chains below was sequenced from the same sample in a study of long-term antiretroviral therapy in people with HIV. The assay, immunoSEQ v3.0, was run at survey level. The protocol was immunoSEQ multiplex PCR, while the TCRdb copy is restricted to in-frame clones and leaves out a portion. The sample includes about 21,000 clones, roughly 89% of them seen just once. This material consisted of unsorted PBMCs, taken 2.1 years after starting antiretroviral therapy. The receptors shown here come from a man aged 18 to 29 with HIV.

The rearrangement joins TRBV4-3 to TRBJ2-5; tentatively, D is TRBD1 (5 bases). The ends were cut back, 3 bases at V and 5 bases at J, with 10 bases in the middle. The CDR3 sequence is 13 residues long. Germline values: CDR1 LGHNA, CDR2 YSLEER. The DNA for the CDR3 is TGCGCCAGCAGCCAGACAGTGCTGGAGACCCAGTACTTC. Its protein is CASSQTVLETQYF.

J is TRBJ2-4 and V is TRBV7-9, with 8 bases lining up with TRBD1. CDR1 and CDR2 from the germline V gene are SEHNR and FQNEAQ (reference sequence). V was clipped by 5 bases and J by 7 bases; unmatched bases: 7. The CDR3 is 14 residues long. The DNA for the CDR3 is TGTGCCAGCAGCGCGACAGGGGCGGAGAACATTCAGTACTTC. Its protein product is CASSATGAENIQYF.

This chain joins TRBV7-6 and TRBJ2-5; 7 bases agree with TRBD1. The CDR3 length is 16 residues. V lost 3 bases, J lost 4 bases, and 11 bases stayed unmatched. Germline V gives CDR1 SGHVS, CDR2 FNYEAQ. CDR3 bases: TGTGCCAGCAGCTTTGGGGAAACAGGGGCTGGAGAGACCCAGTACTTC. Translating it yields CASSFGETGAGETQYF.

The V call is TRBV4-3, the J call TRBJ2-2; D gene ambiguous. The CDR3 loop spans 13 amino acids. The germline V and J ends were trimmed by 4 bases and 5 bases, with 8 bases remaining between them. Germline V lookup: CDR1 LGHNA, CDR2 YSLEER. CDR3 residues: CASSPPVTGELFF. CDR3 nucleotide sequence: TGCGCCAGCAGCCCGCCTGTTACCGGGGAGCTGTTTTTT.

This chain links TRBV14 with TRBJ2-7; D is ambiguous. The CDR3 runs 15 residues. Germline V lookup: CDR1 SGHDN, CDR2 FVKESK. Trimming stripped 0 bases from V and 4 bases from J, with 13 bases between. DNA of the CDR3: TGTGCCAGCAGCCAAGAGGGTTGGTTTGGTTACGAGCAGTACTTC. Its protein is CASSQEGWFGYEQYF.

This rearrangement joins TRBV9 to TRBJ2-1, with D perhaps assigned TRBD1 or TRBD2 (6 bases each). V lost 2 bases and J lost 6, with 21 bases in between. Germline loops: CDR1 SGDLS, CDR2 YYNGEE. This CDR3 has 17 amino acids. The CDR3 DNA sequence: TGTGCCAGCAGCGTCAACAGGGAAATTGGCGGGGTCAATGAGCAGTTCTTC. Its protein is CASSVNREIGGVNEQFF.

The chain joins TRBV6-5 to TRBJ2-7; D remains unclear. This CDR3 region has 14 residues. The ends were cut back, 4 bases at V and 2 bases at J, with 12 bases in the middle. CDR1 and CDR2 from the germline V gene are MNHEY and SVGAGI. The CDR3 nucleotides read TGTGCCAGCAGTTCGGATCGGAGTCCCTACGAGCAGTACTTC. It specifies CASSSDRSPYEQYF.

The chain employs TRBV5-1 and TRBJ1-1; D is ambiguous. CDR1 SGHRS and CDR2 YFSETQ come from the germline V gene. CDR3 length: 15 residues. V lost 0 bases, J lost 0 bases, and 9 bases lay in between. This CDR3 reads CASSLELGLNTEAFF. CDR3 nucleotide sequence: TGCGCCAGCAGCTTGGAATTGGGATTGAACACTGAAGCTTTCTTT.

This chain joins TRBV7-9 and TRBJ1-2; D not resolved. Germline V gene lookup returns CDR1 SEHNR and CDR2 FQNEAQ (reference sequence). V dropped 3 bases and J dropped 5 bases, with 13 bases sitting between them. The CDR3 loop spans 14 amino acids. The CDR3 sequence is CASSFLASPYGYTF. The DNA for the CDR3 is TGTGCCAGCAGCTTCTTAGCAAGCCCATATGGCTACACCTTC.

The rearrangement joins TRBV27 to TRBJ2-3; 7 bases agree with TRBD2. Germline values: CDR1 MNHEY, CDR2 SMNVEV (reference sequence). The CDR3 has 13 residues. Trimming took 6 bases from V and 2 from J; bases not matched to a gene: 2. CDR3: CASRAGITDTQYF. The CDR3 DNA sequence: TGTGCCAGCAGAGCGGGGATCACAGATACGCAGTATTTT.

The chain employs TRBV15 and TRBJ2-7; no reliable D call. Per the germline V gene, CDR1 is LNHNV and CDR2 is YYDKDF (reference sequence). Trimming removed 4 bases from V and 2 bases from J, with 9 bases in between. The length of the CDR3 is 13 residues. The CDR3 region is CATSNKITYEQYF. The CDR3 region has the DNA TGTGCCACCAGCAACAAGATAACCTACGAGCAGTACTTC.

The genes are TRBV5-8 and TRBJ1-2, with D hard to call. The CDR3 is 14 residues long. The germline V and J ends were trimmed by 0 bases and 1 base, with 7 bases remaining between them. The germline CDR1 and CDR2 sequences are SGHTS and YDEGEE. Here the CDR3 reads CASSLAPINYGYTF. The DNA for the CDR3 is TGTGCCAGCAGCTTGGCTCCGATTAACTATGGCTACACCTTC.

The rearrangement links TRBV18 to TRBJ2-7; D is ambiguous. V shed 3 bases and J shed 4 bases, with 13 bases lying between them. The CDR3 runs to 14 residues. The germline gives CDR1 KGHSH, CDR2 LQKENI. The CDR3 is CASSPDRSVYEQYF. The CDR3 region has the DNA TGTGCCAGCTCACCCGATAGGTCCGTATACGAGCAGTACTTC.

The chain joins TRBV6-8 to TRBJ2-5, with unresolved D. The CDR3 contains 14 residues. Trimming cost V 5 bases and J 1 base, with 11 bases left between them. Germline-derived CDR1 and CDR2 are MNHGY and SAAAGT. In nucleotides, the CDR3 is TGTGCCAGCAGTCGTTGTTGGATCCAAGAGACCCAGTACTTC. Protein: CASSRCWIQETQYF.

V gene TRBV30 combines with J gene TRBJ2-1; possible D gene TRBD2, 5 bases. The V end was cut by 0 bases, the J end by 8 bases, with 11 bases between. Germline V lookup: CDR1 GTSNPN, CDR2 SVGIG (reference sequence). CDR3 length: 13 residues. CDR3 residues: CAWSVSGYYEQFF. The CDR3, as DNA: TGTGCCTGGAGTGTTTCGGGGTATTATGAGCAGTTCTTC.

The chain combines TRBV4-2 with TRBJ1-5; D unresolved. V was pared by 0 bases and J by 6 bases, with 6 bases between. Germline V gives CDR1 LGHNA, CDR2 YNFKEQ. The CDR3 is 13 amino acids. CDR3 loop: CASSQESGQPQHF. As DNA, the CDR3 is TGTGCCAGCAGCCAAGAGTCAGGTCAGCCCCAGCATTTT.

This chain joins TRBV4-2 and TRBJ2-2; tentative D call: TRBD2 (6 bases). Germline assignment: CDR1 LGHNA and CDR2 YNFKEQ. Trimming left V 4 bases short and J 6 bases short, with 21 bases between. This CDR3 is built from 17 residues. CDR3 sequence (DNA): TGTGCCAGCAGCCGGCAGACCGGGACTGAGACGGCCGGGGAGCTGTTTTTT. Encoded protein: CASSRQTGTETAGELFF.

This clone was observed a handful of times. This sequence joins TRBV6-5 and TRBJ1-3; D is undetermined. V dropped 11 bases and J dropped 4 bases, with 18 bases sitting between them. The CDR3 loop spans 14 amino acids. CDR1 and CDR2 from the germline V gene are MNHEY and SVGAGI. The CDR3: CAAHDGTAGNTIYF. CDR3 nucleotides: TGTGCCGCTCACGACGGCACAGCGGGAAACACCATATATTTT.

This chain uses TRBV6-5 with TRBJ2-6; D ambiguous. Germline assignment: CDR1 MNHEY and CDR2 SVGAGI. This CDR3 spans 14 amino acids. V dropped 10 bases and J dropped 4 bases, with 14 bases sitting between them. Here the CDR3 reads CATASRRGANVLTF. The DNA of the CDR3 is TGTGCCACCGCCTCCCGCCGGGGGGCCAACGTCCTGACTTTC.

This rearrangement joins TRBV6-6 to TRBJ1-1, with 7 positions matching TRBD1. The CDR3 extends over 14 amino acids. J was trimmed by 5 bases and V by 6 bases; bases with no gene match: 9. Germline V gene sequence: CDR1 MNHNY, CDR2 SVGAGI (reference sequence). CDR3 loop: CASSYTGAGTEAFF. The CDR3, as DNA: TGTGCCAGCAGCTATACAGGGGCGGGAACTGAAGCTTTCTTT.

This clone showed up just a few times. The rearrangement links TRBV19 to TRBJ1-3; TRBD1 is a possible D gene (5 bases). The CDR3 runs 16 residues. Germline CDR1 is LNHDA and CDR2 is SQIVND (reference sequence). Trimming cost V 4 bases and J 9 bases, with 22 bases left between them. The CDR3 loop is CASSRGSNIGICTIYF. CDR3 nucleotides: TGTGCCAGTAGTAGGGGGTCGAATATTGGAATATGCACCATATATTTT.

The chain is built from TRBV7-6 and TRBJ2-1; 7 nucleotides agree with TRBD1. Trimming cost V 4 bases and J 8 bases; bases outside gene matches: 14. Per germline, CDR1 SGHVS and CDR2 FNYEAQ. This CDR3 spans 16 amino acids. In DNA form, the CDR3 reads TGTGCCAGCAGCTCCACCAGGGACAGCCTTTCAGATGAGCAGTTCTTC. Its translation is CASSSTRDSLSDEQFF.

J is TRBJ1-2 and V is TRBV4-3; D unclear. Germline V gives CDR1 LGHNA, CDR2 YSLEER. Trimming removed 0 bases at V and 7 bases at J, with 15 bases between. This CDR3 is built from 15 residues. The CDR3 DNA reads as TGCGCCAGCAGCCAAGATCCCCAAGGATTAGGTGGCTACACCTTC. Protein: CASSQDPQGLGGYTF.